The present entry profiles one T cell receptor beta chain with its context. This sample is drawn from a study of blood T cells in healthy people across ages. This CDR3 has 13 residues. V shed 3 bases and J shed 3 bases, with 9 bases lying between them. CDR1 is MNHEY, CDR2 SMNVEV, per germline (reference sequence). Sample-barcoded 5' priming and a J-beta primer mix drove a second PCR of roughly 6 to 12 cycles. TCRdb itself ran the 5' RACE reads through MiXCR, one entry per CDR3 protein. In the table there are 1.8 million or so distinct CDR3 sequences, about 39% of which are singletons. J is TRBJ2-7 and V is TRBV27; D is possibly TRBD2 (5 bases). This clonotype was obtained from a human donor in good health. Input material: blood. The CDR3 region has the DNA TGTGCCAGCAGTTTGACGGAGGACTACGAGCAGTACTTC. Its protein product is CASSLTEDYEQYF.